Presented here are 15 T cell receptor beta chains from one specimen sequenced in a study of identifying expanded T cells in peripheral blood. Sequenced by immunoSEQ multiplex PCR; TCRdb stores in-frame clones only, minus some. The sample holds some 93,000 clones, around nine tenths seen once. The source material was blood. The source is a person aged 18-70 years in good health.

The rearrangement joins TRBV13 to TRBJ2-3, with TRBD2 matching 10 bases. The CDR3 covers 20 residues. Germline CDR1 is PRHDT and CDR2 is FYEKMQ (reference sequence). V was clipped by 1 base and J by 7 bases; unmatched bases: 20. In nucleotides, the CDR3 is TGTGCCAGCAGCTTAGCTGGTCGAGAAAGCGGGAGGGCCAGTCCATATACGCAGTATTTT. This sequence encodes CASSLAGRESGRASPYTQYF. The variable domain in full, completed from reference TRBV13 and TRBJ2-3, reads AAGVIQSPRHLIKEKRETATLKCYPIPRHDTVYWYQQGPGQDPQFLISFYEKMQSDKGSIPDRFSAQQFSDYHSELNMSSLELGDSALYFCASSLAGRESGRASPYTQYFGPGTRLTVL.

This clone was observed a few times. V is TRBV6-1 and J is TRBJ2-2, with 8 bases lining up with TRBD2. Germline V gene data show CDR1 as MNHNS and CDR2 as SASEGT. V lost 1 base, J lost 5 bases, and 3 bases stayed unmatched. The CDR3 is 15 residues long. The DNA for the CDR3 is TGTGCCAGCAGTGAAGACCCTAGCGGGACCGGGGAGCTGTTTTTT. It specifies CASSEDPSGTGELFF.

The rearrangement links TRBV30 to TRBJ1-2, with unresolved D. Germline CDR1 GTSNPN, CDR2 SVGIG (reference sequence). There are 13 residues in the CDR3. V lost 3 bases and J lost 7, with 15 bases in between. In DNA form, the CDR3 reads TGTGCCTGGAGAGGCGGGGAAGGACGTGGCTACACCTTC. It translates to CAWRGGEGRGYTF.

The rearrangement uses TRBV5-4 and TRBJ2-3; 10 positions match TRBD2. CDR3 size: 18 residues. The germline V gene encodes CDR1 SGHNT and CDR2 YYREEE (reference sequence). Losses at the gene ends were 3 bases for V and 1 base for J; bases not matched to a gene: 11. The DNA for the CDR3 is TGTGCCAGCAGCTCGGGGCCTAGCGGGAGAAGTGGCACAGATACGCAGTATTTT. It codes for CASSSGPSGRSGTDTQYF.

This clone was seen only once. The J gene is TRBJ2-3, the V gene TRBV6-1, with D perhaps TRBD1 (6 bases). Germline V gene lookup returns CDR1 MNHNS and CDR2 SASEGT. The V end was cut by 5 bases, the J end by 1 base, with 13 bases between. The CDR3 length is 15 residues. The CDR3 protein is CASSPTGPGTDTQYF. The CDR3 coding sequence is TGTGCCAGCAGTCCGACAGGCCCGGGCACAGATACGCAGTATTTT.

The rearrangement uses TRBV9 and TRBJ2-5; perhaps TRBD1 as D (6 bases). CDR1 and CDR2 from the germline V gene are SGDLS and YYNGEE. V dropped 5 bases and J dropped 5 bases, with 19 bases sitting between them. The CDR3 runs to 15 residues. This CDR3 is CASRQDSPGRETQYF. CDR3 coding DNA: TGTGCCAGCAGACAGGACAGCCCCGGCCGGGAGACCCAGTACTTC. Looking up the rest from reference TRBV9 and TRBJ2-5 gives the full variable domain: DSGVTQTPKHLITATGQRVTLRCSPRSGDLSVYWYQQSLDQGLQFLIQYYNGEERAKGNILERFSAQQFPDLHSELNLSSLELGDSALYFCASRQDSPGRETQYFGPGTRLLVL.

The chain joins TRBV29-1 to TRBJ2-6, with a tentative D call TRBD1 (5 bases). The V end was cut by 4 bases, the J end by 0 bases, with 10 bases between. Germline loops: CDR1 SQVTM, CDR2 ANQGSEA. The CDR3 has 15 residues. Here the CDR3 reads CSVVPRASGANVLTF. The CDR3 coding sequence is TGCAGCGTTGTGCCCAGGGCCTCTGGGGCCAACGTCCTGACTTTC.

The CDR3 is CASSPGSGAQETQYF. The CDR3 region has the DNA TGTGCCAGCAGCCCCGGGAGCGGGGCCCAAGAGACCCAGTACTTC. This rearrangement joins TRBV4-2 to TRBJ2-5, with 7 bases aligning to TRBD2. The junction had 6 bases not matched to a gene; V was cut back by 4 bases and J by 1 base. Per the germline V gene, CDR1 is LGHNA and CDR2 is YNFKEQ. The CDR3 is 15 residues long.

DNA of the CDR3: TGCGCCAGCAGCGCCTCACAGACTAACTATGGCTACACCTTC. As protein: CASSASQTNYGYTF. This chain connects TRBV5-1 to TRBJ1-2; D not certain. CDR1 is SGHRS and CDR2 is YFSETQ in the germline V gene. V gave up 4 bases and J gave up 0 bases, with 10 bases separating them. This CDR3 comprises 14 residues.

In its sample, this clone was seen once. V usage is TRBV6-6 and J usage is TRBJ2-5; TRBD1 matches at 9 bases. The CDR3 consists of 13 residues. From germline, CDR1 is MNHNY and CDR2 SVGAGI (reference sequence). The V segment lost 6 bases and the J segment 5 bases; nucleotides outside the gene matches: 4. The CDR3, as DNA: TGTGCCAGCAGAGGGACAGGGAGCGAGACCCAGTACTTC. It is translated as CASRGTGSETQYF.

The rearrangement joins TRBV6-5 to TRBJ2-2; D may be TRBD1 or TRBD2 (6 bases each). The CDR3 totals 13 residues. The V end was cut by 6 bases, the J end by 6 bases, with 11 bases between. The V gene's germline CDR1 is MNHEY and CDR2 SVGAGI. The CDR3 loop reads CASSSGEAGELFF. CDR3 nucleotide sequence: TGTGCCAGCAGCTCAGGGGAGGCCGGGGAGCTGTTTTTT.

The chain combines TRBV5-1 with TRBJ2-3, with 13 bases lining up with TRBD2. Germline V gene data show CDR1 as SGHRS and CDR2 as YFSETQ. J was trimmed by 5 bases and V by 4 bases; bases with no gene match: 7. This CDR3 has 16 amino acids. The CDR3 loop is CASSQGLAGEVDTQYF. The CDR3 DNA follows: TGCGCCAGCAGCCAAGGACTAGCGGGAGAGGTAGATACGCAGTATTTT.

The chain joins TRBV28 to TRBJ2-7, with TRBD1 as a possible D gene (6 bases). The CDR3 extends over 14 amino acids. With 4 bases removed from V and 2 bases from J, the gap between germline ends came to 12 bases. From germline, CDR1 is MDHEN and CDR2 SYDVKM. This CDR3 reads CASSSYRVPYEQYF. DNA of the CDR3: TGTGCCAGCAGTTCCTACAGGGTACCCTACGAGCAGTACTTC.

The chain carries TRBV7-2 and TRBJ2-5; D is perhaps TRBD2 (6 bases). Germline lookup yields CDR1 SGHTA and CDR2 FQGNSA. V gave up 4 bases and J gave up 9 bases, with 21 bases separating them. The CDR3 has 15 amino acids. The CDR3 DNA reads TGTGCCAGCAGCTCAGGAGGGCGGCTCCGGGCGGCCCAGTACTTC. Protein: CASSSGGRLRAAQYF.

The rearrangement joins TRBV6-5 to TRBJ1-2; D remains ambiguous. The V end lost 5 bases, the J end lost 2 bases, and 9 bases lay between the germline ends. CDR1 MNHEY and CDR2 SVGAGI come from the germline V gene. The CDR3 has 13 residues. The CDR3 DNA sequence: TGTGCCAGCAGTGAAGGGCAGAACTATGGCTACACCTTC. It encodes CASSEGQNYGYTF.